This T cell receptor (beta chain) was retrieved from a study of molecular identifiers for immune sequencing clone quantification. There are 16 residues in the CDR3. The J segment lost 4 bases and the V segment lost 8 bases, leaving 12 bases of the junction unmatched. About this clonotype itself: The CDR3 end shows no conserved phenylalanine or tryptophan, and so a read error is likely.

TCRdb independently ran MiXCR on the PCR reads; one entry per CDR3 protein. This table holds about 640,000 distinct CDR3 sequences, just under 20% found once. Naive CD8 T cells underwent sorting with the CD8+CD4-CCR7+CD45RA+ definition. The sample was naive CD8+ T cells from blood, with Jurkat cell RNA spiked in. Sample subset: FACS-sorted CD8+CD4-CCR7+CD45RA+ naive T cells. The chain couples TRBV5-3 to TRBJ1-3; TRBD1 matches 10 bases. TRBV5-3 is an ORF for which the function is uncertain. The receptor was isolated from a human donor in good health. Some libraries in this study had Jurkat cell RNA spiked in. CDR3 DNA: TGTGCCAGCAGCCTCCCCGGGACAGGGGAAGGAAACACCATATATTCT. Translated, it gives CASSLPGTGEGNTIYS.